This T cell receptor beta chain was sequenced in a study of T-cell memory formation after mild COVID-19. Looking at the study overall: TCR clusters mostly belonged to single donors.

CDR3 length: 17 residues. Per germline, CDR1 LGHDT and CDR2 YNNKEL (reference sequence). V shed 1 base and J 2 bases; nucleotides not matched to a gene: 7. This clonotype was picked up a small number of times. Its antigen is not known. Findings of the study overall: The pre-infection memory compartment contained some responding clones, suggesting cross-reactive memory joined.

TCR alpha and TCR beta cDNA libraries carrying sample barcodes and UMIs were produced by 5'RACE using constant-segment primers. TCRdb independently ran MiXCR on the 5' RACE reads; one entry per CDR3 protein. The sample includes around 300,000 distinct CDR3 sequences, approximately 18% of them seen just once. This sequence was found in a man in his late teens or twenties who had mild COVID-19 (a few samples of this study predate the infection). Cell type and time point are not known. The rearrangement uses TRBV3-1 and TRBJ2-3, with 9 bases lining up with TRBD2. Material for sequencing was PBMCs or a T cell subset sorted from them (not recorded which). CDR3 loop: CASSQGAGGRHTDTQYF. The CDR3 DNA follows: TGTGCCAGCAGCCAAGGAGCGGGGGGCCGACACACAGATACGCAGTATTTT.